This record covers a single T cell receptor beta chain. Its target is unknown. The data stem from a study of CD8 T cells in ankylosing spondylitis. Study-level findings and limits: A number of the motif variants had already been described in reactive arthritis synovial fluid and blood. Relatively scarce in peripheral blood, disease-linked clones were CD8+. Significant enrichment of disease-linked clones was reportedly seen in matched ankylosing spondylitis synovial fluid. Characteristic, it appeared, of ankylosing spondylitis blood was a TCR beta motif of eight or nine highly homologous variants.

A quantitative 5'-RACE method, one with molecular barcodes, was used to make TCR beta libraries. Each CDR3 protein gets one entry after TCRdb re-called the 5' RACE reads with MiXCR. The sample records some 800,000 distinct CDR3 sequences, 12% being singletons. Germline loops: CDR1 KGHSH, CDR2 LQKENI. The CDR3 sequence is 18 residues long. Trimming took off 3 bases at V and 4 bases at J, with 24 bases between the two ends. This TCR derives from a male donor with ankylosing spondylitis. Material: blood, either unsorted or a sorted T cell fraction (not recorded which). This chain joins TRBV18 and TRBJ1-1; D possibly corresponds to TRBD1 (5 bases). The CDR3 sequence is CASSPSLGIQGWSTEAFF. DNA for the CDR3: TGTGCCAGCTCACCCTCCTTGGGTATTCAGGGATGGAGCACTGAAGCTTTCTTT.